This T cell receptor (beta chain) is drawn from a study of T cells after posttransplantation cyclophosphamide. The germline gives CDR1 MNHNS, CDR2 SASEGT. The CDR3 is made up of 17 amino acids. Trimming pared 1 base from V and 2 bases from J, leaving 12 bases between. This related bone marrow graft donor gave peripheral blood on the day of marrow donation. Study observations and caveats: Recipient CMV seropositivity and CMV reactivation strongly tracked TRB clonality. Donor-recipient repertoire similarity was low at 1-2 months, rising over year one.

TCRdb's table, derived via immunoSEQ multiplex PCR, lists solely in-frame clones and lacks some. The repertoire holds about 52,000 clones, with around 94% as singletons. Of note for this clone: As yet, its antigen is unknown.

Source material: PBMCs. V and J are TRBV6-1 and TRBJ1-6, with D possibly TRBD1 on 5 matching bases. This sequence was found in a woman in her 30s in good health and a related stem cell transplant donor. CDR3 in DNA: TGTGCCAGCAGTGAAGGGGGTCAGGGCACCTATAATTCACCCCTCCACTTT. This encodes CASSEGGQGTYNSPLHF.